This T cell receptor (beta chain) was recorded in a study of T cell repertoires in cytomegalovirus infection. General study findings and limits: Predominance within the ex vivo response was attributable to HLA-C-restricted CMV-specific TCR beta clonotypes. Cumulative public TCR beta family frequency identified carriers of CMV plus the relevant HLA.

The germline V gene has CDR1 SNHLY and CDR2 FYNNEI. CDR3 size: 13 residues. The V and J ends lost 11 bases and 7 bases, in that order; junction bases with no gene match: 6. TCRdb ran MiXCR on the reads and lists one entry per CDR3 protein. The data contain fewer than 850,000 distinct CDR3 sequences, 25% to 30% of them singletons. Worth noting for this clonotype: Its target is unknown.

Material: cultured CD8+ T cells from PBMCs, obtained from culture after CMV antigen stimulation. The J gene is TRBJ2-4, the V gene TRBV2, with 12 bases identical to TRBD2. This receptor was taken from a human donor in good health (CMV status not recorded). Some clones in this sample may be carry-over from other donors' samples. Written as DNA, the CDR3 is TGTGCCGGCCTAGCGGGGGGGGAGAACATTCAGTACTTC. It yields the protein CAGLAGGENIQYF.